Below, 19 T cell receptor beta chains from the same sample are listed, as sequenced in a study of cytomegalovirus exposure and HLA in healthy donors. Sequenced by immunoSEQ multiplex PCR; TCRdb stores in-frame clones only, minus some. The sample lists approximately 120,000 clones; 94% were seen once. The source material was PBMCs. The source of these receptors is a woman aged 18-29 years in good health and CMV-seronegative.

CDR3 sequence: CASRGQGMETQYF. For the CDR3, the DNA is TGTGCCAGCAGGGGACAGGGGATGGAGACCCAGTACTTC. This chain joins TRBV28 and TRBJ2-5, with TRBD1 identical over 10 bases. CDR3 size: 13 residues. Germline V lookup: CDR1 MDHEN, CDR2 SYDVKM. J was trimmed by 5 bases and V by 6 bases; bases with no gene match: 3. Supplemented by reference TRBV28 and TRBJ2-5, the full variable domain reads DVKVTQSSRYLVKRTGEKVFLECVQDMDHENMFWYRQDPGLGLRLIYFSYDVKMKEKGDIPEGYSVSREKKERFSLILESASTNQTSMYLCASRGQGMETQYFGPGTRLLVL.

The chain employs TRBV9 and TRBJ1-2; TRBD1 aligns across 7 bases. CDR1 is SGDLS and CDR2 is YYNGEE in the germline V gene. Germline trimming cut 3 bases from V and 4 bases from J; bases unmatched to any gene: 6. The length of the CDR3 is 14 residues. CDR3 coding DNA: TGTGCCAGCAGCGGCTCGCGACAGGGCTATGGCTACACCTTC. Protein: CASSGSRQGYGYTF. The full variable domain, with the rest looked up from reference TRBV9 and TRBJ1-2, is DSGVTQTPKHLITATGQRVTLRCSPRSGDLSVYWYQQSLDQGLQFLIQYYNGEERAKGNILERFSAQQFPDLHSELNLSSLELGDSALYFCASSGSRQGYGYTFGSGTRLTVV.

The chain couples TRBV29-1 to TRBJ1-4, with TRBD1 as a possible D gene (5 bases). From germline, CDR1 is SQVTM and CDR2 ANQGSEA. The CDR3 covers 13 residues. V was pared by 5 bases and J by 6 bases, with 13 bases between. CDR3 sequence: CSVRQGGDEKLFF. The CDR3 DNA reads TGCAGCGTTAGGCAGGGCGGGGATGAAAAACTGTTTTTT.

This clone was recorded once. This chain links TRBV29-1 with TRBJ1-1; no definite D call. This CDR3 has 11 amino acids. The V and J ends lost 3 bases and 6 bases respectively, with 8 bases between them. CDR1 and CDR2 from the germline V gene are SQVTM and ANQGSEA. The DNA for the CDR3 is TGCAGCGTTGATGGGCAGGCTGAAGCTTTCTTT. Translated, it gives CSVDGQAEAFF.

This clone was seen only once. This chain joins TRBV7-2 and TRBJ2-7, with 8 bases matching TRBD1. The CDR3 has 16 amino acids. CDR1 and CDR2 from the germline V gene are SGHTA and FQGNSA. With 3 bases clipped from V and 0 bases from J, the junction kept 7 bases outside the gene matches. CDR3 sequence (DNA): TGTGCCAGCAGCTTCCCCCGGACAGGGATCTCCTACGAGCAGTACTTC. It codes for CASSFPRTGISYEQYF.

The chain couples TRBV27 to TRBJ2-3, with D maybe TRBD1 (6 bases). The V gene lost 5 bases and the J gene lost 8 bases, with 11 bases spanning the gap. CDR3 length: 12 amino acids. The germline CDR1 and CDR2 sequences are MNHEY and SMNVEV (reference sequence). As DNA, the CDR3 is TGTGCCAGCAGTCCAACAGGGTCTACGCAGTATTTT. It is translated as CASSPTGSTQYF.

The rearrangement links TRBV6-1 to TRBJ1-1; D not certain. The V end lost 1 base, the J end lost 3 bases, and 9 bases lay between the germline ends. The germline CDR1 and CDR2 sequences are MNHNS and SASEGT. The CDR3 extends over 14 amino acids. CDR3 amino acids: CASSEGRGYTEAFF. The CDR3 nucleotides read TGTGCCAGCAGTGAAGGCCGGGGATACACTGAAGCTTTCTTT.

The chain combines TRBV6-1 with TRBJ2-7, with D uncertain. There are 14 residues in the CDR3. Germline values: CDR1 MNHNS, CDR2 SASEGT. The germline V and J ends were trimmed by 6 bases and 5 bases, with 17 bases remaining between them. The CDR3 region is CASRRIDAEDEQYF. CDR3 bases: TGTGCCAGCAGGCGAATTGACGCCGAGGACGAGCAGTACTTC.

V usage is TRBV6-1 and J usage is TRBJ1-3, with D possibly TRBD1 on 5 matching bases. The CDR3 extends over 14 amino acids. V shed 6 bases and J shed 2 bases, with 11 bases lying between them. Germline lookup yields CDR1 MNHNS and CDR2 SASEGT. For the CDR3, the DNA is TGTGCCAGCAGAACAGGTGAAACTGGAAACACCATATATTTT. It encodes CASRTGETGNTIYF.

This CDR3 is CASTELTGETEAFF. For the CDR3, the DNA is TGCGCCAGCACCGAACTCACAGGGGAAACTGAAGCTTTCTTT. The V and J genes are TRBV5-1 and TRBJ1-1; 7 nucleotides agree with TRBD1. This CDR3 region has 14 residues. After removal of 6 bases from V and 5 bases from J, the junction contained 10 bases not matched to a gene. Germline V gives CDR1 SGHRS, CDR2 YFSETQ.

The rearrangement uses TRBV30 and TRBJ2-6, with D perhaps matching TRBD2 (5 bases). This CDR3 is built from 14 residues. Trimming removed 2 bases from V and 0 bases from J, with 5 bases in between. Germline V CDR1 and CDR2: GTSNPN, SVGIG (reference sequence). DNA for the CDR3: TGTGCCTGGAGTCGGGGCTCTGGGGCCAACGTCCTGACTTTC. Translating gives CAWSRGSGANVLTF.

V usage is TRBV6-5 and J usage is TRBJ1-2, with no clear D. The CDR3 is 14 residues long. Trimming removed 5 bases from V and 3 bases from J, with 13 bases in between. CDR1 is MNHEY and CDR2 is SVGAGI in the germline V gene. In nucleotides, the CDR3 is TGTGCCAGCAGTCCCCCAGCGGGGTACTATGGCTACACCTTC. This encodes CASSPPAGYYGYTF.

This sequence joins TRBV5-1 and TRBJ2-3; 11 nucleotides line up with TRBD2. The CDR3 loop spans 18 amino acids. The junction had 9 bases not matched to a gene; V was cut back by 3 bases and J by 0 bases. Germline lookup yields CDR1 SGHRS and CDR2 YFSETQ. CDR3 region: CASSSKFSGRASTDTQYF. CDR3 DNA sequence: TGCGCCAGCAGCTCCAAATTTAGCGGGAGGGCCAGCACAGATACGCAGTATTTT.

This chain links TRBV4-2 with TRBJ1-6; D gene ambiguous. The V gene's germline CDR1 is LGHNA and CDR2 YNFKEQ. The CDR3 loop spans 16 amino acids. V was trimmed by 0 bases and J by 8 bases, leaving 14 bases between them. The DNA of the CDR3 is TGTGCCAGCAGCCAAGACTATGGACTAAATGATTCACCCCTCCACTTT. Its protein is CASSQDYGLNDSPLHF.

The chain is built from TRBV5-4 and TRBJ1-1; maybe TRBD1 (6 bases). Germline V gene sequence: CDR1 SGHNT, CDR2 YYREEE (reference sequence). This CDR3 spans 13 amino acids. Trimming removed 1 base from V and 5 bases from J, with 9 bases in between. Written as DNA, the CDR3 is TGTGCCAGCAGCTTGAGGGGGAAAACTGAAGCTTTCTTT. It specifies CASSLRGKTEAFF.

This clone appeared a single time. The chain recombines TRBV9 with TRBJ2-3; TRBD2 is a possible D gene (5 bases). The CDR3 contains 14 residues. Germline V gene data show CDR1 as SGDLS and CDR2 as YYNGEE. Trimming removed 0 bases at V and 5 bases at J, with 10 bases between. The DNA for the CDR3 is TGTGCCAGCAGCGTAGGCGGGCATGGAGATACGCAGTATTTT. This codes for CASSVGGHGDTQYF. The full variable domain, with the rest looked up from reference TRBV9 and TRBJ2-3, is DSGVTQTPKHLITATGQRVTLRCSPRSGDLSVYWYQQSLDQGLQFLIQYYNGEERAKGNILERFSAQQFPDLHSELNLSSLELGDSALYFCASSVGGHGDTQYFGPGTRLTVL.

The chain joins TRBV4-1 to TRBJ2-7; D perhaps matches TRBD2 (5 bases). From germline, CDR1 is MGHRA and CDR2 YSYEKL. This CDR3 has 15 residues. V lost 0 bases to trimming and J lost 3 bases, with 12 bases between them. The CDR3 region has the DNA TGCGCCAGCAGCCAAGAGTGGACGGCGGGCTACGAGCAGTACTTC. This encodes CASSQEWTAGYEQYF.

The CDR3 is CASSPDLGTDNQPQHF. The CDR3 DNA sequence: TGTGCCAGCTCACCCGATCTCGGGACAGATAATCAGCCCCAGCATTTT. The genes are TRBV18 and TRBJ1-5; 7 positions agree with TRBD1. This CDR3 has 16 residues. Germline CDR1 reads KGHSH; CDR2 reads LQKENI. Unmatched junction bases numbered 9, after V lost 3 bases and J lost 4 bases.

The CDR3 sequence: CASSIPPWGPDFNQPQHF. Written as DNA, the CDR3 is TGTGCCAGTAGTATCCCCCCCTGGGGCCCCGACTTTAATCAGCCCCAGCATTTT. This chain uses TRBV19 with TRBJ1-5; D is possibly TRBD1 (5 bases). V shed 3 bases and J shed 4 bases, with 22 bases lying between them. The CDR3 covers 18 residues. The V gene's germline CDR1 is LNHDA and CDR2 SQIVND (reference sequence).